This T cell receptor beta chain was identified during a study of blood T cell repertoires in COVID-19. The wider study: Acute and convalescent COVID-19 specimens originated in the United States, Italy and Spain. T cells, B-cell-depleted T cells, or PBMCs provided the cDNA or gDNA that served as material.

Under the authors' procedure: Nucleated cell number was recorded as an estimate derived from reference gene primer amplification. TCRdb's table, derived via immunoSEQ multiplex PCR, lists solely in-frame clones and lacks some. V and J calls and clone size come straight from that table; D and trimming were deduced from the DNA. The table shows under 250,000 clones, with approximately 84% occurring only once. CDR3 length: 16 residues. V trimming: 6 bases; J trimming: 1 base; junction bases outside the gene matches: 7. CDR1 and CDR2 from the germline V gene are SGHTA and FQGNSA. The V call is TRBV7-2, the J call TRBJ2-3, with TRBD2 identical over 10 bases. Specimen: peripheral blood. This sequence originates from a man between 50 and 59 years old with active or convalescent COVID-19. For the CDR3, the DNA is TGTGCCAGCAGACTTAGCGGGGGGTCCCGCACAGATACGCAGTATTTT. Translating gives CASRLSGGSRTDTQYF.